This TCR beta chain derives from a study of T cells in localized non-small cell lung cancer. Study-level points and caveats: Because only a single region of the tumor was sequenced, heterogeneity remains possible. Among blood samples, higher T cell density accompanied longer overall survival. Appearing in adjacent lung were a median about 59 of the top 100 tumor clones. Tumor trailed uninvolved adjacent lung in T cell clonality, which peaked there.

The method was immunoSEQ multiplex PCR; TCRdb's version includes in-frame clones alone and lacks a portion of them. The sample carries 35,000 or so clones, over 80% recorded once. Only one count was recorded for this clone. Its antigen is not identified. The CDR3 loop spans 14 amino acids. With 0 bases removed from V and 10 bases from J, the gap between germline ends came to 13 bases. Germline lookup yields CDR1 MNHEY and CDR2 SVGAGI. V and J are TRBV6-5 and TRBJ2-1; D gene unclear. The sequence was collected from a woman aged 40-70 years with stage I lung adenocarcinoma. The specimen comprised peripheral blood, sampled before any cancer treatment. DNA for the CDR3: TGTGCCAGCAGTTACTCGAGCGTTTCCGGGGAGCAGTTCTTC. The encoded protein is CASSYSSVSGEQFF.